The clone carrying this T cell receptor beta chain was seen a few times. TCRdb reprocessed the RT-PCR reads via MiXCR and lists one record per CDR3 protein. The sample shows about a million distinct CDR3 sequences, 18% of them seen only once. This entry is derived from a study of patients and donors after allogeneic stem cell transplantation. The clonotype originates from a human donor who was either an allogeneic HSCT recipient or a stem cell or donor lymphocyte infusion donor (not recorded which). It is not recorded whose cells these are; they may come from a transplant donor. The sequencing input was blood, either unsorted or a sorted T cell fraction (not recorded which).

The CDR3 reads CASFWGRESTGELFF. DNA for the CDR3: TGTGCCAGCTTCTGGGGTCGGGAGAGCACCGGGGAGCTGTTTTTT. This chain connects TRBV6-1 to TRBJ2-2, with D possibly being TRBD2 (6 bases). V lost 8 bases and J lost 4, with 17 bases in between. Per germline, CDR1 MNHNS and CDR2 SASEGT. This CDR3 has 15 amino acids.